The T cell receptor (beta chain) under discussion was sequenced for a study of T-cell memory formation after mild COVID-19. About the research overall: For the most part, TCR clusters were specific to one donor. Findings and caveats of the study: Among CD4+ contracting clones, most were CM and EM, and CD8+ ones EMRA. Cross-reactive memory appears to have joined, as suggested by some responding clones showing up in pre-infection memory.

Trimming removed 0 bases at V and 1 base at J, with 11 bases between. The CDR3 loop spans 16 amino acids. Germline V gene sequence: CDR1 SGHRS, CDR2 YFSETQ. Constant-segment primers served in 5'RACE that generated TCR alpha and TCR beta cDNA libraries bearing sample barcodes and UMIs. Via MiXCR, TCRdb re-called the 5' RACE reads, giving one row per CDR3 protein. There are roughly 200,000 distinct CDR3 sequences in the sample; more than 15% occur only once, and 2% to 2.5% lies in the top ten. This clonotype was counted only a few times. Its antigen is not identified. Input material: PBMCs or a T cell subset sorted from them (not recorded which). The chain combines TRBV5-1 with TRBJ2-1; unclear D gene. The origin of this receptor is an adult woman who had mild COVID-19 (a few samples of this study predate the infection). Cell type and time point are not known. The CDR3 sequence: CASSLGLKTSYNEQFF. Written as DNA, the CDR3 is TGCGCCAGCAGCTTGGGACTGAAGACTTCCTACAATGAGCAGTTCTTC.